This T cell receptor beta chain emerged from a study of blood T cell repertoires in COVID-19. Study at large: Specimens from acute and convalescent COVID-19 originated in the United States, Italy and Spain. PBMCs, B-cell-depleted T cells, or T cells provided the cDNA or gDNA that made up the material.

The CDR3 runs to 12 residues. V lost 1 base, J lost 10 bases, and 8 bases lay in between. In the authors' methods: How many nucleated cells were present was estimated from reference gene primer amplification. Clones were read by immunoSEQ multiplex PCR, and TCRdb kept only the in-frame ones, dropping some. That table gives V, J and clone size, and the DNA gave D and trimming. This repertoire shows some 200,000 clones, 80% to 85% found once; its top ten account for roughly 20%. This clonotype was obtained from an elderly woman with active or convalescent COVID-19. The J gene is TRBJ2-1, the V gene TRBV12-3 or TRBV12-4; weak D call: TRBD2 (6 bases). Sample: peripheral blood. The chain's CDR3 is CASSLGAGEQFF. Here the CDR3 DNA reads TGTGCCAGCAGTTTAGGGGCGGGAGAGCAGTTCTTC.